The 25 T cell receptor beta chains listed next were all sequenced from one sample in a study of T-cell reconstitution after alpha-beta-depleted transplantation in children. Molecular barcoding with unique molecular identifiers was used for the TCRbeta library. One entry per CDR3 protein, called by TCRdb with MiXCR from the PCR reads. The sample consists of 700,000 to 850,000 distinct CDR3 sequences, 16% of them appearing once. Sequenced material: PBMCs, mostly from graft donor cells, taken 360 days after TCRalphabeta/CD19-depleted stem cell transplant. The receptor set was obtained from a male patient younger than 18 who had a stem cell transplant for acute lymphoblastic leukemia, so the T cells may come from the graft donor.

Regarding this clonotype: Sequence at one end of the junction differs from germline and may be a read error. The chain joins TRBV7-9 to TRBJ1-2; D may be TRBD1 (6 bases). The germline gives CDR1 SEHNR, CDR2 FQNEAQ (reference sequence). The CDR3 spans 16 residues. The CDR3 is CASSLAPGQFYYGYTF. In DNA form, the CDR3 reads TGTGCCAGCAGCCTAGCCCCCGGACAGTTCTACTATGGCTACACCTTC.

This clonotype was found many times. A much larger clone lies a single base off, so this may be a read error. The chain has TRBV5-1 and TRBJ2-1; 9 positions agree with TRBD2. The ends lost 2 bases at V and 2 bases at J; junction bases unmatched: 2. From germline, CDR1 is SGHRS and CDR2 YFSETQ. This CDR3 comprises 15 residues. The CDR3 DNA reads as TGCGCCAGCAGCTTTAGCGGGAGCACCTACAATGAGCAGTTCTTC. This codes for CASSFSGSTYNEQFF.

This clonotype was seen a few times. CDR3 sequence: CASGLVHRPRIPYEQYF. The CDR3 DNA reads TGTGCTAGTGGTTTGGTACATCGGCCCCGGATACCCTACGAGCAGTACTTC. This chain links TRBV12-5 with TRBJ2-7; D gene uncertain. V lost 0 bases to trimming and J lost 2 bases, with 17 bases between them. The CDR3 has 17 amino acids. Germline V gene sequence: CDR1 LGHNT, CDR2 FRNRAP.

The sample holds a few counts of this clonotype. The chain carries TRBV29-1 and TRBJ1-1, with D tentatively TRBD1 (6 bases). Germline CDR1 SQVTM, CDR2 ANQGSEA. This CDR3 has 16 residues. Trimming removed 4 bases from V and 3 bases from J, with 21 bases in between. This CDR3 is CSVGGARGGFHTEAFF. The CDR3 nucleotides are TGCAGCGTTGGAGGGGCCAGGGGAGGGTTTCACACTGAAGCTTTCTTT.

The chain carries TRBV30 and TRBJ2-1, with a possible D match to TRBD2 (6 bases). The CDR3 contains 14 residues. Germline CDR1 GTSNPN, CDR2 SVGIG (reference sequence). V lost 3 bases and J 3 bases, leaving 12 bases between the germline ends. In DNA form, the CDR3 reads TGTGCCTGGAGCTCCGGGAGACTCTACAATGAGCAGTTCTTC. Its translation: CAWSSGRLYNEQFF.

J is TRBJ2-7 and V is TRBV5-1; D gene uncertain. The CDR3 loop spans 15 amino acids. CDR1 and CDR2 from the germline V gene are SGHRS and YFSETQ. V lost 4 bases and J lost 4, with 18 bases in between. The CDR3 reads CASSPRTVPKYEQYF. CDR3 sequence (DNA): TGCGCCAGCAGCCCTCGGACGGTCCCCAAATACGAGCAGTACTTC.

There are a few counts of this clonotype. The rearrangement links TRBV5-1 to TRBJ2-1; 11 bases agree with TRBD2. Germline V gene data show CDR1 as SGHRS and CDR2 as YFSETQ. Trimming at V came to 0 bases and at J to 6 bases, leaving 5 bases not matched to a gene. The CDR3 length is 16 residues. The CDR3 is CASSLGPGLAANEQFF. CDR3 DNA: TGCGCCAGCAGCTTGGGGCCGGGACTAGCGGCCAATGAGCAGTTCTTC.

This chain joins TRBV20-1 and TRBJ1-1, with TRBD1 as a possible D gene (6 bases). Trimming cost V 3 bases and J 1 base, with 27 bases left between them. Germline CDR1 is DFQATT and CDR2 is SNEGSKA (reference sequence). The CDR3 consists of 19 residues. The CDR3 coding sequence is TGCAGTGCTAGCGCCACCCTACAGGGACCCTACATACCGAACACTGAAGCTTTCTTT. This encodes CSASATLQGPYIPNTEAFF.

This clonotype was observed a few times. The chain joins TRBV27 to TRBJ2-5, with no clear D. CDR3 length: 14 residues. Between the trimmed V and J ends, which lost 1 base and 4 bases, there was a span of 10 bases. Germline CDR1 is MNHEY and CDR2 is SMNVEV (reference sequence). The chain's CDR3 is CASSLYPPGETQYF. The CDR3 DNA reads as TGTGCCAGCAGTTTATATCCCCCCGGAGAGACCCAGTACTTC.

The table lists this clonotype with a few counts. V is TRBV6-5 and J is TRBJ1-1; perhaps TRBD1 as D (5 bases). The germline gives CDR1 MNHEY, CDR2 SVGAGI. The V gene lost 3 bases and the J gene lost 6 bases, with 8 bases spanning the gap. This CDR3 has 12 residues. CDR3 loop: CASSYVGAEAFF. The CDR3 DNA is TGTGCCAGCAGTTATGTGGGGGCTGAAGCTTTCTTT.

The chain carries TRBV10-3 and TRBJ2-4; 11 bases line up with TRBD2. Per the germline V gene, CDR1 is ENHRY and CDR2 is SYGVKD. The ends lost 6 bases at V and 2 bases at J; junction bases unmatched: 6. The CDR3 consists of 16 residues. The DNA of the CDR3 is TGTGCCATCAGAGAAACTAGCGGGAGTACCAAAAACATTCAGTACTTC. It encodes CAIRETSGSTKNIQYF.

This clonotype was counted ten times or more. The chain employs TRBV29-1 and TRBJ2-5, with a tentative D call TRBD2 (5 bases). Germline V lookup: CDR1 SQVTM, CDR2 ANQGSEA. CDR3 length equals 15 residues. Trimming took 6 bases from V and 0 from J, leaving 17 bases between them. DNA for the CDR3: TGCAGCGTAGAAACGGAGGTATCCTACCAAGAGACCCAGTACTTC. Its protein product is CSVETEVSYQETQYF. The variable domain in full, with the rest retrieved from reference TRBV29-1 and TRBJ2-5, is SAVISQKPSRDICQRGTSLTIQCQVDSQVTMMFWYRQQPGQSLTLIATANQGSEATYESGFVIDKFPISRPNLTFSTLTVSNMSPEDSSIYLCSVETEVSYQETQYFGPGTRLLVL.

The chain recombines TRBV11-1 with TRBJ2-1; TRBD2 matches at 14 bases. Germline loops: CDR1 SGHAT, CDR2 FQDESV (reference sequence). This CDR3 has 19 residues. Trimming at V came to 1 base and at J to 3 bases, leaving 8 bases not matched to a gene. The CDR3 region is CASSLGTSGRYGIYNEQFF. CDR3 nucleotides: TGTGCCAGCAGCTTAGGGACTAGCGGGAGGTATGGAATCTACAATGAGCAGTTCTTC.

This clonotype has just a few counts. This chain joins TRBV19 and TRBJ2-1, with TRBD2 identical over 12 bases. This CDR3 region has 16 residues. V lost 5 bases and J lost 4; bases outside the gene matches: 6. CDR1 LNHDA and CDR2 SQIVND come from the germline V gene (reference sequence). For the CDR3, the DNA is TGTGCCAGTAGTGGCCCCGGGACTAGCGGGTACAATGAGCAGTTCTTC. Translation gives CASSGPGTSGYNEQFF.

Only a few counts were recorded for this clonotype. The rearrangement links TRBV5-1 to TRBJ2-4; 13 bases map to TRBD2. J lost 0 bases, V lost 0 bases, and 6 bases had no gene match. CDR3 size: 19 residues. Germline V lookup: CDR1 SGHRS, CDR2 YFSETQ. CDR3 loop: CASSLVGTSGTLAKNIQYF. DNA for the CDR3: TGCGCCAGCAGCTTGGTCGGGACTAGCGGGACCCTAGCCAAAAACATTCAGTACTTC.

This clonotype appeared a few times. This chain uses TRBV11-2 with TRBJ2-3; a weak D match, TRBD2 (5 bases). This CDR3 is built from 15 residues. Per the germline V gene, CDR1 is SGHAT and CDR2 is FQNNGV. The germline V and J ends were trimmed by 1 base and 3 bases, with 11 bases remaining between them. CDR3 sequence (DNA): TGTGCCAGCAGCTTAGCGCGGGTAAATACAGATACGCAGTATTTT. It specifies CASSLARVNTDTQYF.

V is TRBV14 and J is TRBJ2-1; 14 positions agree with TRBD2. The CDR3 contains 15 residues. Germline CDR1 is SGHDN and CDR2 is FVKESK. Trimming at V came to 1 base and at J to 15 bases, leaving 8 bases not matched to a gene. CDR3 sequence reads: CASSQVGTSGRFLFF. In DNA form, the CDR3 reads TGTGCCAGCAGCCAAGTCGGGACTAGCGGGAGATTTCTGTTCTTC.

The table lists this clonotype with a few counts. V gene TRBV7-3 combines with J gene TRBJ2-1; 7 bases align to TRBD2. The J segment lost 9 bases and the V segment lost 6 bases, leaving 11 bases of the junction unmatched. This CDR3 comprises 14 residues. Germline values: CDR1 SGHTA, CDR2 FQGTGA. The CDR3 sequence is CASSWASGVGEQFF. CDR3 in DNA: TGTGCCAGCAGTTGGGCGAGCGGGGTGGGTGAGCAGTTCTTC.

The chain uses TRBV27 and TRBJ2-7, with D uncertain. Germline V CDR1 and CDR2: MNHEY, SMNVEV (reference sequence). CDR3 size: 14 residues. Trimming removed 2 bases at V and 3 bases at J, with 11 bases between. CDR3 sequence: CASSLVESGYEQYF. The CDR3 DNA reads TGTGCCAGCAGTTTAGTCGAGTCGGGCTACGAGCAGTACTTC.

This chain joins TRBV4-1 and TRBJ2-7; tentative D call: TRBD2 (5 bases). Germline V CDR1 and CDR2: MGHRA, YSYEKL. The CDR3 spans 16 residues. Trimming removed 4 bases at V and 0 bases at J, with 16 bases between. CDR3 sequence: CASSPVLAPASYEQYF. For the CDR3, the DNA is TGCGCCAGCAGCCCCGTGTTAGCGCCAGCCTCCTACGAGCAGTACTTC.

The CDR3, as DNA: TGCGCCAGCAGCTTCGCGCTAGCGGGACACAATGAGCAGTTCTTC. Translated: CASSFALAGHNEQFF. This chain links TRBV5-1 with TRBJ2-1, with 9 bases aligning to TRBD2. The CDR3 spans 15 residues. V lost 2 bases, J lost 5 bases, and 5 bases stayed unmatched. Per germline, CDR1 SGHRS and CDR2 YFSETQ.

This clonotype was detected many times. The CDR3: CAISVVGVIPSEQYF. The DNA for the CDR3 is TGTGCCATCAGTGTTGTGGGAGTAATCCCTAGCGAGCAGTACTTC. This chain uses TRBV10-3 with TRBJ2-7; perhaps TRBD2 as D (5 bases). Trimming removed 4 bases from V and 6 bases from J, with 19 bases in between. The CDR3 is 15 residues long. Germline V CDR1 and CDR2: ENHRY, SYGVKD.

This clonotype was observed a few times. In nucleotides, the CDR3 is TGCGCCAGCAGCCAGAGACTAGGATACAATGAGCAGTTCTTC. This translates into CASSQRLGYNEQFF. The chain employs TRBV4-1 and TRBJ2-1; perhaps TRBD2 as D (6 bases). V dropped 3 bases and J dropped 4 bases, with 10 bases sitting between them. The CDR3 covers 14 residues. CDR1 and CDR2 from the germline V gene are MGHRA and YSYEKL.

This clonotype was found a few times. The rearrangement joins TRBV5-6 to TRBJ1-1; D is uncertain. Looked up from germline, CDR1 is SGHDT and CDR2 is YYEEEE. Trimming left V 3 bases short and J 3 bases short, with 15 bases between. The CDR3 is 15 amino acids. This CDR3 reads CASSWAGDGDTEAFF. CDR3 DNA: TGTGCCAGCAGCTGGGCCGGCGACGGGGACACTGAAGCTTTCTTT.

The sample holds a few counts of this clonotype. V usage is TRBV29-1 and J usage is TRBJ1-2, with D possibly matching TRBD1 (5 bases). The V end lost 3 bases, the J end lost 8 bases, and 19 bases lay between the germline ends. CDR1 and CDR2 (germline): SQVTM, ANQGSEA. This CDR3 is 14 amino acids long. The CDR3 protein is CSVDSGTSLVGYTF. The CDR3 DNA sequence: TGCAGCGTTGATAGCGGGACCTCCTTGGTCGGCTACACCTTC.